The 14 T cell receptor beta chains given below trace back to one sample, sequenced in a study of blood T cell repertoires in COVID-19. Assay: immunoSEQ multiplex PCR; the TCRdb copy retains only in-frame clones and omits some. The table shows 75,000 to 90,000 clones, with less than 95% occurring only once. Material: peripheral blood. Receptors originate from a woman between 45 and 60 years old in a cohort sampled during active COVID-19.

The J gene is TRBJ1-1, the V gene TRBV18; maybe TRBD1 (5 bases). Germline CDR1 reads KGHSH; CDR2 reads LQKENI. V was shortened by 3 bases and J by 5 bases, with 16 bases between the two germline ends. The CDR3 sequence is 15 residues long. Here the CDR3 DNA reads TGTGCCAGCTCACCGCTGCTAACGGAGGGGACTGAAGCTTTCTTT. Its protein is CASSPLLTEGTEAFF. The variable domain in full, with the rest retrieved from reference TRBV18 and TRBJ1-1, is NAGVMQNPRHLVRRRGQEARLRCSPMKGHSHVYWYRQLPEEGLKFMVYLQKENIIDESGMPKERFSAEFPKEGPSILRIQQVVRGDSAAYFCASSPLLTEGTEAFFGQGTRLTVV.

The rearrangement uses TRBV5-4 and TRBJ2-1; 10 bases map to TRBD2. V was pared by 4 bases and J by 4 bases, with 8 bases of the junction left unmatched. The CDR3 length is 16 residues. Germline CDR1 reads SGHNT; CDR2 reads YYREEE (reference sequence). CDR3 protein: CASSRRVAGGYNEQFF. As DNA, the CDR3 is TGTGCCAGCAGCCGACGGGTAGCGGGAGGATACAATGAGCAGTTCTTC.

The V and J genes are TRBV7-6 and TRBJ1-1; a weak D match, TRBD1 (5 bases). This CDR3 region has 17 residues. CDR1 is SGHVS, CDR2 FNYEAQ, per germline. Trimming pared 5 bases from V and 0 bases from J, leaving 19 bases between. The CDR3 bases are TGTGCCAGCAGCCCCGGGAGGGGCAGGATAATGAACACTGAAGCTTTCTTT. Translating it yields CASSPGRGRIMNTEAFF.

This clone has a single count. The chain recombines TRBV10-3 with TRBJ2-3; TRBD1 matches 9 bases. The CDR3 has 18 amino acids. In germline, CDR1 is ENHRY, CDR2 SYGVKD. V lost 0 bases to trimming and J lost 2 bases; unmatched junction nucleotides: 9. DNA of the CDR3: TGTGCCATCAGTGAGTCGGGGACAGGGATGAGGCACACAGATACGCAGTATTTT. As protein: CAISESGTGMRHTDTQYF.

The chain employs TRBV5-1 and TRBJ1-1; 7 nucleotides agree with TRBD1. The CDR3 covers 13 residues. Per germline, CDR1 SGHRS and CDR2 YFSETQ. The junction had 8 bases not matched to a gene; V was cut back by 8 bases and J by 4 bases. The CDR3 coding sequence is TGCGCCAGTACAGGGGAGAGTGGCACTGAAGCTTTCTTT. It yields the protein CASTGESGTEAFF.

CDR3 bases: TGCGCCACCAGGACAGGGGGCGACACTGAAGCTTTCTTT. It is translated as CATRTGGDTEAFF. The genes are TRBV5-1 and TRBJ1-1; 11 bases line up with TRBD1. Germline V gives CDR1 SGHRS, CDR2 YFSETQ. V was clipped by 9 bases and J by 3 bases; unmatched bases: 4. The CDR3 totals 13 residues. The full variable domain, its missing parts supplied by reference TRBV5-1 and TRBJ1-1, is KAGVTQTPRYLIKTRGQQVTLSCSPISGHRSVSWYQQTPGQGLQFLFEYFSETQRNKGNFPGRFSGRQFSNSRSEMNVSTLELGDSALYLCATRTGGDTEAFFGQGTRLTVV.

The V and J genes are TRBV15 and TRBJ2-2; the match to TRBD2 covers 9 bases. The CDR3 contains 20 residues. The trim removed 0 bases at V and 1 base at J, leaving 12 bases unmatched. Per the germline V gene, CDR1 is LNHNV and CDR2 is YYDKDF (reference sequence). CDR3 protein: CATSRDYGSGSSKNTGELFF. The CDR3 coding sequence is TGTGCCACCAGCAGAGATTATGGTAGCGGGAGTAGTAAGAACACCGGGGAGCTGTTTTTT.

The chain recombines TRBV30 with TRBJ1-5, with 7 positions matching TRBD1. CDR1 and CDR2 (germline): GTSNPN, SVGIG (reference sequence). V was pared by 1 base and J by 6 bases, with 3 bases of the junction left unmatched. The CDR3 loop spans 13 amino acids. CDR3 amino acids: CAWSGQGRQPQHF. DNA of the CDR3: TGTGCCTGGAGTGGACAGGGTCGTCAGCCCCAGCATTTT.

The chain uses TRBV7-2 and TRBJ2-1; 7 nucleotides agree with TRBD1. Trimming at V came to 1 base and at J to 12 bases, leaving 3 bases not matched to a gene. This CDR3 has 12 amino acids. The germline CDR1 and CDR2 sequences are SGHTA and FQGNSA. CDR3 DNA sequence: TGTGCCAGCAGCTTAGAGGGGGCTAGGCAGTTCTTC. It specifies CASSLEGARQFF.

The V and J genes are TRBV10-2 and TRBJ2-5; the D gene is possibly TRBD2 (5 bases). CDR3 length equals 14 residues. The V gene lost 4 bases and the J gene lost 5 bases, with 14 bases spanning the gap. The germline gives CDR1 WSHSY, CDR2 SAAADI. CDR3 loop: CASSVRPWEETQYF. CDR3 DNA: TGCGCCAGCAGTGTACGGCCTTGGGAGGAGACCCAGTACTTC.

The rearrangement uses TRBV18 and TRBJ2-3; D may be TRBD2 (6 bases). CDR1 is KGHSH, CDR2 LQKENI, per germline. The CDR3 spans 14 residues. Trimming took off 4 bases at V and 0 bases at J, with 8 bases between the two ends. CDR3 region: CASSRDSSTDTQYF. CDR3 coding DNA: TGTGCCAGCTCACGGGACTCCAGCACAGATACGCAGTATTTT.

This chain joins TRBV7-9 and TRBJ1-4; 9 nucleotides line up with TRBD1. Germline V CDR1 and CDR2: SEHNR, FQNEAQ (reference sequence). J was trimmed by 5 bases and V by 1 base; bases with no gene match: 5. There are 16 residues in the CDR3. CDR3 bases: TGTGCCAGCAGCTTAGGAGACAGGGGGAACAATGAAAAACTGTTTTTT. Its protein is CASSLGDRGNNEKLFF.

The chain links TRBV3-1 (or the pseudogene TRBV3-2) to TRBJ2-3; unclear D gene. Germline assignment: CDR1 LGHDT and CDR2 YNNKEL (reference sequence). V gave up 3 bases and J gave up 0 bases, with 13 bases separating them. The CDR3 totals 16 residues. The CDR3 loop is CASSHEATASTDTQYF. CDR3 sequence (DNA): TGTGCCAGCAGCCATGAAGCGACCGCTAGCACAGATACGCAGTATTTT.

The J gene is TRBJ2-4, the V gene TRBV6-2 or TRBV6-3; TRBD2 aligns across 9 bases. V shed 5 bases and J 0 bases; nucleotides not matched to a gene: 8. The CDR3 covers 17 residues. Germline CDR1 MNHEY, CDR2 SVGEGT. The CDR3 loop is CASSKGLAGLAKNIQYF. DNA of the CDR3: TGTGCCAGCAGTAAAGGGCTAGCGGGACTAGCCAAAAACATTCAGTACTTC.